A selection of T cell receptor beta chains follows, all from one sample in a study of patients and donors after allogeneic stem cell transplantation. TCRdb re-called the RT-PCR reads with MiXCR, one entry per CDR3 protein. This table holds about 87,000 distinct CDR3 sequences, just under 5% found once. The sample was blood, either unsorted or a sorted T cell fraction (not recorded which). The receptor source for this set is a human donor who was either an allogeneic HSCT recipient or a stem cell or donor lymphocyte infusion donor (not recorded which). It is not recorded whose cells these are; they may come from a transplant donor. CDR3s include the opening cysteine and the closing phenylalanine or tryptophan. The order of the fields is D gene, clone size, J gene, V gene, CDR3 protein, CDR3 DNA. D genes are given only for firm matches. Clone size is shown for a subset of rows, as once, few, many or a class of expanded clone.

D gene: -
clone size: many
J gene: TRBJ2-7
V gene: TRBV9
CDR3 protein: CASSVRADYEQYF
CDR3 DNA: TGTGCCAGCAGCGTTAGGGCAGACTACGAGCAGTACTTC

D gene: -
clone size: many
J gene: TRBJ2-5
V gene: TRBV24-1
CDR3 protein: CATSEGHTQYF
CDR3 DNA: TGTGCCACCAGTGAAGGCCACACCCAGTACTTC

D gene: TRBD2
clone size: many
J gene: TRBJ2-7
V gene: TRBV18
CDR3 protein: CASSPLDVAGGQEQYF
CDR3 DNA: TGTGCCAGCTCACCATTGGATGTAGCGGGGGGGCAAGAGCAGTACTTC

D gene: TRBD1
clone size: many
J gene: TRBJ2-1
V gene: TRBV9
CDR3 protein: CASSANFGQGSEQFF
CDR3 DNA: TGTGCCAGCAGCGCTAATTTTGGACAGGGGAGTGAGCAGTTCTTC

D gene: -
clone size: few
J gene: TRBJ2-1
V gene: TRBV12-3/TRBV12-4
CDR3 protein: CASSFSSHEQFF
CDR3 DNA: TGTGCCAGCAGTTTTAGTTCCCATGAGCAGTTCTTC

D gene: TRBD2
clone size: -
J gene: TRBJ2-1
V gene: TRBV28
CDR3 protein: CASSTGTSGRDNEQFF
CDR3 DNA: TGTGCCAGCAGTACTGGGACTAGCGGGAGAGACAATGAGCAGTTCTTC

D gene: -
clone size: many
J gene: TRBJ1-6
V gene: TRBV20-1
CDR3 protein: CSARNDRLNSPLHF
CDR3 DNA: TGCAGTGCCAGGAATGACAGGCTGAATTCACCCCTCCACTTT

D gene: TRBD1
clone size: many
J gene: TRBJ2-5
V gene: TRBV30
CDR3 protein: CAWSVFLGTGQETQYF
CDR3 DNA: TGTGCCTGGAGTGTGTTCTTGGGGACAGGACAAGAGACCCAGTACTTC

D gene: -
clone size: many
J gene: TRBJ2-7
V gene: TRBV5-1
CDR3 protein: CASSLDNRGEQYF
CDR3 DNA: TGCGCCAGCAGCTTGGATAACAGAGGCGAGCAGTACTTC

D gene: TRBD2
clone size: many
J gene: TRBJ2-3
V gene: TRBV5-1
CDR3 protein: CASSPLGKAGVGDTQYF
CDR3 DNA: TGCGCCAGCAGCCCTCTGGGTAAAGCGGGAGTGGGAGATACGCAGTATTTT

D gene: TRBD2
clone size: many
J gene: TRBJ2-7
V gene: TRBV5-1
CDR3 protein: CASSIGTSRTYEQYF
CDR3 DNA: TGCGCCAGCAGCATAGGGACTAGCAGAACCTACGAGCAGTACTTC

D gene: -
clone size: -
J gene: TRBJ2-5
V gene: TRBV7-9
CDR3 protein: CASSLREGAIPETQYF
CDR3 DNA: TGTGCCAGCAGCTTAAGGGAGGGGGCGATTCCGGAGACCCAGTACTTC

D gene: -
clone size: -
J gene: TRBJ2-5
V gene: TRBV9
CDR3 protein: CASSVDDGRATQYF
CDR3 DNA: TGTGCCAGCAGCGTAGATGACGGCAGAGCAACCCAGTACTTC

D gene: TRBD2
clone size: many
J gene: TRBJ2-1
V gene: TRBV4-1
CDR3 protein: CASSQGIGGAYNEQFF
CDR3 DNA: TGCGCCAGCAGCCAAGGTATCGGGGGGGCCTACAATGAGCAGTTCTTC

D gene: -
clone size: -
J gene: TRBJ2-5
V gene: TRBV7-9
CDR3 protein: CASVAGSKGTQYF
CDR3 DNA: TGTGCCAGCGTGGCAGGCTCAAAGGGGACCCAGTACTTC

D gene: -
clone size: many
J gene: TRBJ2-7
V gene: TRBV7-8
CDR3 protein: CASSLLPGEDEQYF
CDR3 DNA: TGTGCCAGCAGCTTGTTACCAGGGGAGGACGAGCAGTACTTC

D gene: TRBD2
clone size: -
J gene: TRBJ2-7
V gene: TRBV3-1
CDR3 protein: CASRQGGSSEQYF
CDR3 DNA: TGTGCCAGCAGGCAGGGAGGGAGCTCCGAGCAGTACTTC

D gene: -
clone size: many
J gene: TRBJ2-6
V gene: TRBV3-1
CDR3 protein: CASSQARRSGANVLTF
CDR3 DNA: TGTGCCAGCAGCCAAGCGCGGAGATCAGGGGCCAACGTCCTGACTTTC

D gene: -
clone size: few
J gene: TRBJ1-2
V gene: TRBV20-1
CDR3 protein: CSAYRSNYGYTF
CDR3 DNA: TGCAGTGCTTACAGGTCTAACTATGGCTACACCTTC

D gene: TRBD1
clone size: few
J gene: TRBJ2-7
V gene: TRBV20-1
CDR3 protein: CSALTGTGYSYEQYF
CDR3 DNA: TGCAGTGCTCTTACCGGGACAGGGTACTCCTACGAGCAGTACTTC

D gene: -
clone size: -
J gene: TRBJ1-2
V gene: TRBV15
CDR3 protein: CATSRDGGANYGYTF
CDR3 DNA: TGTGCCACCAGCAGAGATGGGGGGGCTAACTATGGCTACACCTTC

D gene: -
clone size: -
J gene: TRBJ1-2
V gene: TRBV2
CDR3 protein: CASSPLGDGYTF
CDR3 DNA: TGTGCCAGCAGTCCTTTGGGTGATGGCTACACCTTC